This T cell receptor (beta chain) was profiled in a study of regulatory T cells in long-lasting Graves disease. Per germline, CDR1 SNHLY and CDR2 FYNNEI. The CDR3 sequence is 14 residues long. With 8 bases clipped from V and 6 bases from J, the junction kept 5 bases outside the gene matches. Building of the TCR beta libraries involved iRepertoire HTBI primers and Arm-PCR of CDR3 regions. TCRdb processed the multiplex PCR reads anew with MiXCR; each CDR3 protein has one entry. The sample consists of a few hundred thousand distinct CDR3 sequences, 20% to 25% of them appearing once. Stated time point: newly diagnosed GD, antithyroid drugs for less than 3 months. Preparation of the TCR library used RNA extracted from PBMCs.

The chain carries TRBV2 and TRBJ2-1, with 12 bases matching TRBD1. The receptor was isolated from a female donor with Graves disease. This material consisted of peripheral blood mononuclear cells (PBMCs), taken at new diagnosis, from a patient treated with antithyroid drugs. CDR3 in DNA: TGTGCCAGCGCGGGGACAGGGGGCCTCAATGAGCAGTTCTTC. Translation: CASAGTGGLNEQFF.